The 18 T cell receptor beta chains given below trace back to one sample, sequenced in a study of long-term antiretroviral therapy in people with HIV. The assay used was immunoSEQ (version v3.0), run at survey level. The method was immunoSEQ multiplex PCR; TCRdb's version includes in-frame clones alone and lacks a portion of them. This table has some 13,000 clones, 82% appearing once. This material consisted of unsorted PBMCs, taken about 7.9 years after starting antiretroviral therapy. The origin of the receptors is a man aged 50-60 years with HIV.

The rearrangement links TRBV6-5 to TRBJ2-7; unclear D gene. V lost 0 bases and J 0 bases, leaving 9 bases between the germline ends. The V gene's germline CDR1 is MNHEY and CDR2 SVGAGI. The length of the CDR3 is 15 residues. This chain's CDR3 is CASSYSPSYSYEQYF. The CDR3 DNA reads as TGTGCCAGCAGTTACTCGCCGTCGTACTCCTACGAGCAGTACTTC.

This clone was counted once. The V and J genes are TRBV4-1 and TRBJ1-1, with 7 bases lining up with TRBD1. V was pared by 0 bases and J by 0 bases, with 10 bases of the junction left unmatched. The CDR3 runs to 18 residues. Germline V CDR1 and CDR2: MGHRA, YSYEKL. The CDR3 nucleotides read TGCGCCAGCAGCCAAGAATGGACTCCAGGGGGTATGAACACTGAAGCTTTCTTT. Translation gives CASSQEWTPGGMNTEAFF.

CDR3 nucleotides: TGTGCCAGTAGTATAGAGGTAGGAGGTAGGGATACGCAGTATTTT. It yields the protein CASSIEVGGRDTQYF. J is TRBJ2-3 and V is TRBV19, with D possibly TRBD2 on 5 matching bases. This CDR3 has 15 residues. CDR1 is LNHDA and CDR2 is SQIVND in the germline V gene (reference sequence). The V gene lost 0 bases and the J gene lost 6 bases, with 13 bases spanning the gap. Full variable domain (missing parts from reference TRBV19 and TRBJ2-3): DGGITQSPKYLFRKEGQNVTLSCEQNLNHDAMYWYRQDPGQGLRLIYYSQIVNDFQKGDIAEGYSVSREKKESFPLTVTSAQKNPTAFYLCASSIEVGGRDTQYFGPGTRLTVL.

The chain uses TRBV30 and TRBJ1-2, with D unclear. The germline V and J ends were trimmed by 3 bases and 4 bases, with 12 bases remaining between them. Germline lookup yields CDR1 GTSNPN and CDR2 SVGIG (reference sequence). This CDR3 spans 13 amino acids. The CDR3 DNA reads as TGTGCCTGGAGCCCGATGGCGGCCTATGGCTACACCTTC. Amino acids: CAWSPMAAYGYTF.

Only one count was recorded for this clone. The V call is TRBV13, the J call TRBJ2-2; D gene uncertain. Germline V gene sequence: CDR1 PRHDT, CDR2 FYEKMQ (reference sequence). The CDR3 contains 12 residues. Trimming cost V 3 bases and J 4 bases, with 3 bases left between them. CDR3 sequence (DNA): TGTGCCAGCAGCTTGGTCACCGGGGAGCTGTTTTTT. Translation gives CASSLVTGELFF.

The chain joins TRBV27 to TRBJ1-6; D is unresolved. CDR1 and CDR2 (germline): MNHEY, SMNVEV (reference sequence). The CDR3 is 15 residues long. The germline V and J ends were trimmed by 1 base and 5 bases, with 9 bases remaining between them. The CDR3 DNA reads as TGTGCCAGCAGTTTATTGGTCAGCAATAATTCACCCCTCCACTTT. This encodes CASSLLVSNNSPLHF.

This sequence joins TRBV21-1 and TRBJ1-6; TRBD1 is taken as the D call from the table, unchecked against the DNA. TRBV21-1 is marked as a pseudogene. CDR3 length: 15 amino acids. CDR3 region: CASSKVGQGGSPLHF. The CDR3 nucleotides are TGTGCCAGCAGCAAAGTGGGACAGGGGGGTTCACCCCTCCACTTT.

This clone was observed a few times. The chain uses TRBV27 and TRBJ1-3; maybe TRBD1 (5 bases). Germline V gives CDR1 MNHEY, CDR2 SMNVEV (reference sequence). This CDR3 comprises 15 residues. Trimming removed 5 bases from V and 4 bases from J, with 15 bases in between. DNA of the CDR3: TGTGCCAGCAGTCCGGTCCGGGGGGAAGGAAACACCATATATTTT. Amino acid sequence: CASSPVRGEGNTIYF.

The J gene is TRBJ2-1, the V gene TRBV15; 7 nucleotides agree with TRBD1. Germline V gene sequence: CDR1 LNHNV, CDR2 YYDKDF (reference sequence). The J segment lost 8 bases and the V segment lost 3 bases, leaving 7 bases of the junction unmatched. The CDR3 has 14 residues. The CDR3, as DNA: TGTGCCACCAGCAGTGATGACAGGGTACATGAGCAGTTCTTC. Translating gives CATSSDDRVHEQFF.

For the CDR3, the DNA is TGTGCCTGGAGTGTACTGGAGGGTAGCACTGAAGCTTTCTTT. Protein sequence: CAWSVLEGSTEAFF. V usage is TRBV30 and J usage is TRBJ1-1, with D unresolved. CDR3 length: 14 amino acids. Trimming took 0 bases from V and 4 from J, leaving 12 bases between them. The germline gives CDR1 GTSNPN, CDR2 SVGIG (reference sequence).

The V gene is TRBV19, the J gene TRBJ1-1; weak D call: TRBD1 (5 bases). This CDR3 has 14 residues. V was clipped by 8 bases and J by 1 base, with 14 bases between them. Looked up from germline, CDR1 is LNHDA and CDR2 is SQIVND (reference sequence). This chain's CDR3 is CASEAGQTNTEAFF. The CDR3 DNA follows: TGTGCCAGTGAAGCGGGGCAGACGAACACTGAAGCTTTCTTT.

This clone was counted only a few times. This rearrangement joins TRBV13 to TRBJ2-7; 11 bases are a match to TRBD1. Trimming cost V 4 bases and J 1 base; bases outside gene matches: 3. CDR1 and CDR2 (germline): PRHDT, FYEKMQ (reference sequence). CDR3 length: 15 amino acids. The CDR3 spells CASSWGQGDSYEQYF. The CDR3 bases are TGTGCCAGCAGCTGGGGACAGGGGGATTCCTACGAGCAGTACTTC.

The V call is TRBV15, the J call TRBJ1-1; D unresolved. The CDR3 contains 13 residues. Germline CDR1 LNHNV, CDR2 YYDKDF (reference sequence). V was cut by 5 bases and J by 1 base, with 8 bases left in between. The CDR3 here is CATSASGNTEAFF. CDR3 in DNA: TGTGCCACCAGCGCGTCAGGGAACACTGAAGCTTTCTTT.

The chain joins TRBV27 to TRBJ2-2, with D possibly matching TRBD2 (6 bases). The V end was cut by 10 bases, the J end by 9 bases, with 15 bases between. CDR1 is MNHEY and CDR2 is SMNVEV in the germline V gene (reference sequence). This CDR3 has 12 residues. In DNA form, the CDR3 reads TGTGCCACTATGGGACTCGTCAGGGAGCTGTTTTTT. Its translation is CATMGLVRELFF.

The chain links TRBV2 to TRBJ2-1, with D possibly matching TRBD1 (5 bases). This CDR3 is 17 amino acids long. The V and J ends lost 1 base and 0 bases respectively, with 13 bases between them. The germline CDR1 and CDR2 sequences are SNHLY and FYNNEI. The CDR3, as DNA: TGTGCCAGCAGTGAAGGATTTCGACAGAGCTCCTACAATGAGCAGTTCTTC. It yields the protein CASSEGFRQSSYNEQFF.

The rearrangement joins TRBV4-1 to TRBJ2-2, with D perhaps assigned TRBD1 or TRBD2 (6 bases each). The germline V gene encodes CDR1 MGHRA and CDR2 YSYEKL. The CDR3 consists of 15 residues. V gave up 2 bases and J gave up 3 bases, with 10 bases separating them. Here the CDR3 DNA reads TGCGCCAGCAGCCAAATCGGGGGCGACACCGGGGAGCTGTTTTTT. Translating it yields CASSQIGGDTGELFF.

The rearrangement uses TRBV28 and TRBJ2-7, with TRBD1 matching 8 bases. Trimming at V came to 8 bases and at J to 0 bases, leaving 12 bases not matched to a gene. The CDR3 is 16 residues long. Germline V gives CDR1 MDHEN, CDR2 SYDVKM. This CDR3 reads CASGGQGLLFSYEQYF. The DNA for the CDR3 is TGTGCCAGCGGTGGACAGGGCTTATTATTCTCCTACGAGCAGTACTTC.

This chain joins TRBV12-1 and TRBJ1-2. TRBV12-1 is assigned pseudogene status. The CDR3 extends over 15 amino acids. CDR3 DNA sequence: TGTGCCAGCAGCATTAAGGGACGGGCTAACTATGGCTACACCTTC. Its protein product is CASSIKGRANYGYTF.